This passage covers 29 T cell receptor beta chains from one sample sequenced in a study of memory CD4+ T cells and cytomegalovirus serostatus. The sort gate was single viable CD3+CD4+CD8-CD45RO+ cells for memory CD4+ T cells. Data came from immunoSEQ multiplex PCR; TCRdb stores just in-frame clones and leaves some out. The data hold approximately 56,000 clones, with roughly 82% observed a single time. The sequenced sample was memory CD4+ T cells from blood. The receptors derive from an adult in good health and CMV-seronegative.

In this sample, this clone turned up once. The chain couples TRBV7-9 to TRBJ2-5; TRBD2 aligns across 9 bases. There are 16 residues in the CDR3. Trimming took 2 bases from V and 1 from J; bases not matched to a gene: 5. CDR1 is SEHNR and CDR2 is FQNEAQ in the germline V gene (reference sequence). CDR3 amino acids: CASSLRAGGTQETQYF. CDR3 DNA: TGTGCCAGCAGCTTACGAGCGGGGGGCACCCAAGAGACCCAGTACTTC.

This chain links TRBV7-2 with TRBJ1-2, with TRBD1 identical over 7 bases. V shed 4 bases, J shed 0 bases, and the junction held 2 bases outside the gene matches. The germline CDR1 and CDR2 sequences are SGHTA and FQGNSA. The CDR3 has 14 residues. CDR3: CASSWTGANYGYTF. In DNA form, the CDR3 reads TGTGCCAGCAGCTGGACAGGTGCTAACTATGGCTACACCTTC.

The V gene is TRBV2, the J gene TRBJ1-6, with TRBD1 matching over 7 bases. V trimming: 6 bases; J trimming: 0 bases; junction bases outside the gene matches: 8. The CDR3 is 17 amino acids. Germline V gives CDR1 SNHLY, CDR2 FYNNEI. The CDR3 here is CASRGLDRSSYNSPLHF. The CDR3 DNA follows: TGTGCCAGCAGGGGTTTGGACAGGAGCTCCTATAATTCACCCCTCCACTTT.

The chain uses TRBV6-1 and TRBJ2-7, with D unresolved. CDR1 is MNHNS and CDR2 is SASEGT in the germline V gene. This CDR3 is 14 amino acids long. The germline V and J ends were trimmed by 3 bases and 2 bases, with 11 bases remaining between them. The CDR3 nucleotides are TGTGCCAGCAGTGACAGGCCCTTCACCTACGAGCAGTACTTC. This encodes CASSDRPFTYEQYF.

This clone has just a few counts. This rearrangement joins TRBV5-1 to TRBJ1-2, with unresolved D. Trimming stripped 4 bases from V and 4 bases from J, with 14 bases between. Germline V gives CDR1 SGHRS, CDR2 YFSETQ. This CDR3 region has 14 residues. The DNA for the CDR3 is TGCGCCAGCAGCCCCACATCTACGGTCTATGGCTACACCTTC. This translates into CASSPTSTVYGYTF.

The chain recombines TRBV19 with TRBJ1-2; D is unclear. V dropped 3 bases and J dropped 7 bases, with 12 bases sitting between them. The germline V gene has CDR1 LNHDA and CDR2 SQIVND (reference sequence). The CDR3 extends over 13 amino acids. This chain's CDR3 is CASSIADRGGYTF. The CDR3 bases are TGTGCCAGTAGTATCGCGGACCGAGGTGGCTACACCTTC.

The chain carries TRBV4-1 and TRBJ2-1, with 7 bases lining up with TRBD1. The CDR3 totals 13 residues. Germline CDR1 reads MGHRA; CDR2 reads YSYEKL. The junction had 5 bases not matched to a gene; V was cut back by 3 bases and J by 9 bases. The CDR3 region is CASSQNRGREQFF. The CDR3, as DNA: TGCGCCAGCAGCCAGAACAGGGGCCGTGAGCAGTTCTTC.

A few counts support this clone. The junction departs from the called germline gene at one end, perhaps through a read error. The chain employs TRBV30 and TRBJ1-2, with D tentatively TRBD1 (6 bases). The CDR3 covers 13 residues. Germline V lookup: CDR1 GTSNPN, CDR2 SVGIG (reference sequence). CDR3 protein: CARRAGGPGGYTF. The CDR3 DNA reads TGTGCCCGGAGGGCGGGGGGGCCCGGTGGCTACACCTTC.

The chain links TRBV7-3 to TRBJ2-3, with 12 bases matching TRBD2. The CDR3 covers 18 residues. With 4 bases clipped from V and 1 base from J, the junction kept 9 bases outside the gene matches. CDR1 is SGHTA, CDR2 FQGTGA, per germline. CDR3 nucleotides: TGTGCCAGCAGCTCCTACCCGACTAGCGGGGGCCGCACAGATACGCAGTATTTT. Protein product: CASSSYPTSGGRTDTQYF.

The chain combines TRBV6-5 with TRBJ2-2; 10 bases align to TRBD2. Trimming took 2 bases from V and 6 from J; bases not matched to a gene: 6. Germline V gives CDR1 MNHEY, CDR2 SVGAGI. The CDR3 length is 16 residues. The CDR3 is CASSYSGGVGSGELFF. The CDR3 DNA is TGTGCCAGCAGTTACAGCGGGGGGGTAGGATCCGGGGAGCTGTTTTTT.

The CDR3 DNA follows: TGTGCCAGCAGTGACCAGATGTTAGCAGCTTTCTTT. Translating it yields CASSDQMLAAFF. The chain combines TRBV6-1 with TRBJ1-1; D is ambiguous. This CDR3 has 12 amino acids. Germline loops: CDR1 MNHNS, CDR2 SASEGT. Trimming cost V 3 bases and J 10 bases, with 12 bases left between them.

This chain uses TRBV12-2 with TRBJ2-1; TRBD1, the table's D call, was not compared with the DNA. TRBV12-2 counts as a pseudogene. This CDR3 has 19 residues. CDR3 DNA sequence: TGTGCAAGTCGCTTAGAGTGTCAGGGGGCATACCAGCTACGCAATGAGCAGTTCTTC. Protein product: CASRLECQGAYQLRNEQFF.

This sequence joins TRBV2 and TRBJ1-2; 7 nucleotides match TRBD1. V trimming: 6 bases; J trimming: 5 bases; junction bases outside the gene matches: 6. This CDR3 contains 13 residues. CDR1 is SNHLY and CDR2 is FYNNEI in the germline V gene. The CDR3 reads CASRPGQIYGYTF. The CDR3 region has the DNA TGTGCCAGCAGACCGGGACAGATATATGGCTACACCTTC.

The chain uses TRBV7-9 and TRBJ2-7, with 8 bases aligning to TRBD2. The CDR3 is made up of 13 amino acids. The J segment lost 1 base and the V segment lost 7 bases, leaving 3 bases of the junction unmatched. Per the germline V gene, CDR1 is SEHNR and CDR2 is FQNEAQ (reference sequence). In DNA form, the CDR3 reads TGTGCCAGCACCATAGCGGGGTCCTACGAGCAGTACTTC. This encodes CASTIAGSYEQYF.

The genes are TRBV6-5 and TRBJ1-6; a weak D match, TRBD1 (6 bases). Germline V lookup: CDR1 MNHEY, CDR2 SVGAGI. The CDR3 has 15 residues. V shed 6 bases and J shed 3 bases, with 12 bases lying between them. The CDR3 here is CASRKQGHYNSPLHF. For the CDR3, the DNA is TGTGCCAGCAGAAAACAGGGCCACTATAATTCACCCCTCCACTTT.

This chain uses TRBV5-6 with TRBJ2-7, with 9 nucleotides matching TRBD1. V shed 2 bases, J shed 3 bases, and the junction held 6 bases outside the gene matches. The CDR3 loop spans 15 amino acids. Germline CDR1 SGHDT, CDR2 YYEEEE. The CDR3 nucleotides are TGTGCCAGCAGCTTTAGGGGACAGGGTCTCTACGAGCAGTACTTC. Encoded protein: CASSFRGQGLYEQYF.

The gene calls are TRBV7-2 and TRBJ1-2; D may be TRBD1 (6 bases). V lost 3 bases, J lost 0 bases, and 8 bases lay in between. CDR1 is SGHTA, CDR2 FQGNSA, per germline. This CDR3 contains 14 residues. The DNA of the CDR3 is TGTGCCAGCAGCTTGGGGGCTTCTAACTATGGCTACACCTTC. Residues: CASSLGASNYGYTF.

The chain combines TRBV13 with TRBJ2-7, with a weak D call TRBD2 (5 bases). Germline V gene lookup returns CDR1 PRHDT and CDR2 FYEKMQ (reference sequence). The CDR3 length is 13 residues. V was trimmed by 4 bases and J by 4 bases, leaving 11 bases between them. The CDR3 DNA reads TGTGCCAGCAGCTCCCTGCGAGGGTACGAGCAGTACTTC. It codes for CASSSLRGYEQYF.

J is TRBJ1-2 and V is TRBV5-4; 10 nucleotides agree with TRBD1. The V segment lost 0 bases and the J segment 2 bases; nucleotides outside the gene matches: 4. This CDR3 has 16 amino acids. Per the germline V gene, CDR1 is SGHNT and CDR2 is YYREEE (reference sequence). The CDR3 reads CASSLAGQGGNYGYTF. DNA of the CDR3: TGTGCCAGCAGCTTGGCCGGACAGGGGGGAAACTATGGCTACACCTTC.

The chain has TRBV6-1 and TRBJ1-5, with TRBD1 identical over 11 bases. CDR3 length: 20 amino acids. Germline assignment: CDR1 MNHNS and CDR2 SASEGT. After removal of 0 bases from V and 5 bases from J, the junction contained 15 bases not matched to a gene. The CDR3 is CASSEARRTGGFRRYQPQHF. The CDR3 DNA is TGTGCCAGCAGTGAAGCGCGGAGGACAGGGGGCTTTAGAAGGTATCAGCCCCAGCATTTT.

V is TRBV30 and J is TRBJ1-5, with unresolved D. This CDR3 has 15 amino acids. The V gene lost 3 bases and the J gene lost 5 bases, with 17 bases spanning the gap. Per germline, CDR1 GTSNPN and CDR2 SVGIG (reference sequence). CDR3 sequence reads: CAWRALGGSDQPQHF. Here the CDR3 DNA reads TGTGCCTGGAGGGCCCTGGGAGGCAGCGATCAGCCCCAGCATTTT. The whole variable domain, remainder taken from reference TRBV30 and TRBJ1-5, is SQTIHQWPATLVQPVGSPLSLECTVEGTSNPNLYWYRQAAGRGLQLLFYSVGIGQISSEVPQNLSASRPQDRQFILSSKKLLLSDSGFYLCAWRALGGSDQPQHFGDGTRLSIL.

This chain joins TRBV6-5 and TRBJ2-7; 7 bases line up with TRBD1. Germline V gene data show CDR1 as MNHEY and CDR2 as SVGAGI. This CDR3 has 14 amino acids. V dropped 5 bases and J dropped 2; count of bases not matched to a gene: 6. This CDR3 is CASSLVRGPYEQYF. The CDR3 region has the DNA TGTGCCAGCAGTCTAGTAAGGGGGCCCTACGAGCAGTACTTC.

The chain employs TRBV4-1 and TRBJ1-5; 10 bases line up with TRBD1. The trim removed 4 bases at V and 3 bases at J, leaving 9 bases unmatched. Germline assignment: CDR1 MGHRA and CDR2 YSYEKL. CDR3 length: 17 amino acids. CDR3 residues: CASSPTPGQGFNQPQHF. CDR3 nucleotides: TGCGCCAGCAGCCCGACTCCGGGACAGGGGTTCAATCAGCCCCAGCATTTT.

The chain recombines TRBV7-2 with TRBJ2-3; 7 bases line up with TRBD2. The germline V gene encodes CDR1 SGHTA and CDR2 FQGNSA. The ends lost 3 bases at V and 0 bases at J; junction bases unmatched: 9. The length of the CDR3 is 17 residues. CDR3 coding DNA: TGTGCCAGCAGCTTTATTGGAGGCGGGGGAAGCACAGATACGCAGTATTTT. Protein sequence: CASSFIGGGGSTDTQYF.

The table lists this clone with a few counts. V gene TRBV5-1 combines with J gene TRBJ2-1; 10 bases line up with TRBD2. Per germline, CDR1 SGHRS and CDR2 YFSETQ. V shed 4 bases, J shed 6 bases, and the junction held 7 bases outside the gene matches. This CDR3 comprises 15 residues. CDR3 sequence: CASSPGLAAGNEQFF. In DNA form, the CDR3 reads TGCGCCAGCAGCCCAGGACTAGCGGCCGGCAATGAGCAGTTCTTC.

The chain has TRBV5-6 and TRBJ2-3; 7 positions agree with TRBD2. CDR1 and CDR2 from the germline V gene are SGHDT and YYEEEE. This CDR3 is built from 16 residues. V was pared by 1 base and J by 0 bases, with 5 bases of the junction left unmatched. The CDR3: CASSLRRLASTDTQYF. The CDR3, as DNA: TGTGCCAGCAGCTTGAGGAGACTAGCAAGCACAGATACGCAGTATTTT.

The V call is TRBV2, the J call TRBJ1-5, with D perhaps matching TRBD1 (5 bases). Trimming removed 3 bases at V and 6 bases at J, with 6 bases between. Germline V gene data show CDR1 as SNHLY and CDR2 as FYNNEI. The CDR3 length is 12 residues. The CDR3 sequence is CASSEGGQPQHF. CDR3 DNA sequence: TGTGCCAGCAGTGAGGGGGGTCAGCCCCAGCATTTT.

V is TRBV11-2 and J is TRBJ2-1; unclear D gene. The V end was cut by 2 bases, the J end by 0 bases, with 14 bases between. From germline, CDR1 is SGHAT and CDR2 FQNNGV. This CDR3 has 17 amino acids. The CDR3: CASSLWVTASSYNEQFF. CDR3 in DNA: TGTGCCAGCAGCTTATGGGTTACGGCGAGCTCCTACAATGAGCAGTTCTTC.

This sequence joins TRBV30 and TRBJ2-7; TRBD1 matches at 7 bases. The ends lost 8 bases at V and 3 bases at J; junction bases unmatched: 13. CDR3 length: 14 residues. The germline gives CDR1 GTSNPN, CDR2 SVGIG (reference sequence). Written as DNA, the CDR3 is TGTGCCGGACAGATAGGGGGCAGGGGCTACGAGCAGTACTTC. Its protein is CAGQIGGRGYEQYF.